This T cell receptor (beta chain) was found in a study of identical twins. Each CDR3 protein gets one entry after TCRdb re-called the 5' RACE reads with MiXCR. The table records roughly 190,000 distinct CDR3 sequences, about 15% of them present only once. V lost 5 bases, J lost 15 bases, and 4 bases stayed unmatched. The CDR3 loop spans 11 amino acids. Germline V CDR1 and CDR2: MNHEY, SVGEGT. This clonotype was seen a few times. This same sample was also part of a study on T cells expressing NK-cell markers. That study reports: HCMV seropositivity marked seven of the eight sequenced donors; one was seronegative.

Sequenced material: CD8+ T cells sorted from blood. The source of this sequence is a woman aged 18-29 years in good health. The chain links TRBV6-2 or TRBV6-3 to TRBJ2-1, with TRBD1 matching 10 bases. CDR3 bases: TGTGCCAGCAGTCCTGGGACAGGGGTGTTCTTC. Translating gives CASSPGTGVFF.